This T cell receptor beta chain was recovered during a study of identical twins. This clonotype was observed a handful of times. The antigen is undetermined. Using its own MiXCR run on the 5' RACE reads, TCRdb lists one record per CDR3 protein. The sample lists 250,000 or so distinct CDR3 sequences; roughly 12% were seen once. V dropped 0 bases and J dropped 7; count of bases not matched to a gene: 7. The V gene's germline CDR1 is GTSNPN and CDR2 SVGIG (reference sequence). The CDR3 runs 14 residues. Study results and limitations: Insertions ran lower in abundant cord blood beta clonotypes, though not in memory repertoires. Out-of-frame alpha sequences common to twins were enriched for low generation probability.

This sample also appeared in a second study, on yellow fever vaccine responses in identical twins.

This chain connects TRBV30 to TRBJ1-1; TRBD1 aligns across 8 bases. The origin of this receptor is a woman under 30 in good health. The sequenced material came from memory (CD45RO+) T cells sorted from blood. Here the CDR3 reads CAWSVSLGTGEAFF. CDR3 nucleotides: TGTGCCTGGAGTGTAAGTTTGGGGACAGGTGAAGCTTTCTTT.